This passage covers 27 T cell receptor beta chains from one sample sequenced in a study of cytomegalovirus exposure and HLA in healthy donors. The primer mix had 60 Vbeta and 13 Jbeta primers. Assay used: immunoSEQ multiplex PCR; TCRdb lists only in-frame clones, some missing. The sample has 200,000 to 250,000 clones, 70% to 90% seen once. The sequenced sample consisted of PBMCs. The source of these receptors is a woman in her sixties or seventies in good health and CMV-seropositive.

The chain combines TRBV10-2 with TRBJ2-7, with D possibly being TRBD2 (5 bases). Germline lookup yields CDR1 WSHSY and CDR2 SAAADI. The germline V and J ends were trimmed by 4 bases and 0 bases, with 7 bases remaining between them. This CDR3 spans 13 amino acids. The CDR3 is CASSAGFSYEQYF. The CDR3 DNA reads TGCGCCAGCAGTGCGGGATTCTCCTACGAGCAGTACTTC.

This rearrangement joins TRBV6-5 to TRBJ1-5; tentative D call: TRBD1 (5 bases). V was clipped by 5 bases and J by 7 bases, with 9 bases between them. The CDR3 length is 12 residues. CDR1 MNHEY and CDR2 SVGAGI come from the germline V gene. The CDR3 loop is CASSTGDQPQHF. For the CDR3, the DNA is TGTGCCAGCAGTACGGGGGACCAGCCCCAGCATTTT.

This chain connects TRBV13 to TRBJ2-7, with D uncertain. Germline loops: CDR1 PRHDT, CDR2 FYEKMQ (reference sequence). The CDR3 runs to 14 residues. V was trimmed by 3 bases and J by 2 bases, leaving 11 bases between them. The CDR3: CASSFSAATYEQYF. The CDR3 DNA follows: TGTGCCAGCAGCTTCAGCGCGGCAACCTACGAGCAGTACTTC.

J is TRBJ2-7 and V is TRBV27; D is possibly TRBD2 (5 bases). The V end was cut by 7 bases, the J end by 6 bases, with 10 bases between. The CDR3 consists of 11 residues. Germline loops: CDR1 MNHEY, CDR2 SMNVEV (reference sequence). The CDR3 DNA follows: TGTGCCAGCACTTCACTAGGCGAGCAGTACTTC. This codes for CASTSLGEQYF.

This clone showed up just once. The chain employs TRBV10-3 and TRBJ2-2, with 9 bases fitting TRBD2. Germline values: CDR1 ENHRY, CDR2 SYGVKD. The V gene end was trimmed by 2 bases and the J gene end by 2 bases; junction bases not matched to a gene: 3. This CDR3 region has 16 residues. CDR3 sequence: CAISEVLAGNTGELFF. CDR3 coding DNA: TGTGCCATCAGTGAGGTGCTAGCGGGAAACACCGGGGAGCTGTTTTTT.

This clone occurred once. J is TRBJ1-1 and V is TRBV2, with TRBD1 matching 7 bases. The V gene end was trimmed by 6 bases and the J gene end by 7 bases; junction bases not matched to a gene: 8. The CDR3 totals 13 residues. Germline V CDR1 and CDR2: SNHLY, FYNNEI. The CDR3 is CASSFRGFGEAFF. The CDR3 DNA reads TGTGCCAGCAGCTTCAGGGGGTTTGGTGAAGCTTTCTTT. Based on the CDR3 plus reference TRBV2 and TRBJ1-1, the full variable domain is EPEVTQTPSHQVTQMGQEVILRCVPISNHLYFYWYRQILGQKVEFLVSFYNNEISEKSEIFDDQFSVERPDGSNFTLKIRSTKLEDSAMYFCASSFRGFGEAFFGQGTRLTVV.

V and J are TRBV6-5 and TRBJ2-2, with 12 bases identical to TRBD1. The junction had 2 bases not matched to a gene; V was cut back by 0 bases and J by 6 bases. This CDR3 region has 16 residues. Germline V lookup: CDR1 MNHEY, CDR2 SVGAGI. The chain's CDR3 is CASSYSGTGGPGELFF. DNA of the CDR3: TGTGCCAGCAGTTACTCAGGGACAGGGGGCCCCGGGGAGCTGTTTTTT.

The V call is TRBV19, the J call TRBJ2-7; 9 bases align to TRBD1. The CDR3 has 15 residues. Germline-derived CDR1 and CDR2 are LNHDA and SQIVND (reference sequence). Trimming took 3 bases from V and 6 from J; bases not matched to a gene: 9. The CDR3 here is CASSMGTGTGSEQYF. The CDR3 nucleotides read TGTGCCAGTAGTATGGGGACAGGGACAGGAAGCGAGCAGTACTTC.

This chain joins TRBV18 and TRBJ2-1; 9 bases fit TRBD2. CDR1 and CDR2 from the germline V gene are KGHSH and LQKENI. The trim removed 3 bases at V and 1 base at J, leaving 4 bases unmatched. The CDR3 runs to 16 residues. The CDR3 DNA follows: TGTGCCAGCTCACCGACTAGCGGACTGTCCTACAATGAGCAGTTCTTC. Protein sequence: CASSPTSGLSYNEQFF. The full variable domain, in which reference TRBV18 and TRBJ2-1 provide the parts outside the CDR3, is NAGVMQNPRHLVRRRGQEARLRCSPMKGHSHVYWYRQLPEEGLKFMVYLQKENIIDESGMPKERFSAEFPKEGPSILRIQQVVRGDSAAYFCASSPTSGLSYNEQFFGPGTRLTVL.

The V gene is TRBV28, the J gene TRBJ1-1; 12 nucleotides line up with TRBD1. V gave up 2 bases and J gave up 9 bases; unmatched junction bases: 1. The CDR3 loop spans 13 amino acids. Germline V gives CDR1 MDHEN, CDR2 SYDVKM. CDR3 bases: TGTGCCAGCAGTTTAGGGACAGGGGGCAAAGCTTTCTTT. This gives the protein CASSLGTGGKAFF.

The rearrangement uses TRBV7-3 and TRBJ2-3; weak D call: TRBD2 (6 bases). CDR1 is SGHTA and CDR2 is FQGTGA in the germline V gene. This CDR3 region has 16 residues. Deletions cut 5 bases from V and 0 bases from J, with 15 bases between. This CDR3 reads CASSTVPGSSTDTQYF. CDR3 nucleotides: TGTGCCAGCAGCACCGTCCCCGGGAGTAGCACAGATACGCAGTATTTT.

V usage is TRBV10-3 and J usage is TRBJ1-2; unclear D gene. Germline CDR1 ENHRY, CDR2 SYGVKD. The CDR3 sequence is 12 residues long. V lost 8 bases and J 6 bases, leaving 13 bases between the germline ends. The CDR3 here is CAIRAGIDGYTF. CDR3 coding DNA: TGTGCCATCCGGGCGGGGATAGATGGCTACACCTTC.

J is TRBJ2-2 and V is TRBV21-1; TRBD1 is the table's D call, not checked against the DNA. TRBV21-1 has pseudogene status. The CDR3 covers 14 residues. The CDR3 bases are TGTGCCAGCAGCAAAGATAGGGGAACCGGGGAGCTGTTTTTT. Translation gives CASSKDRGTGELFF.

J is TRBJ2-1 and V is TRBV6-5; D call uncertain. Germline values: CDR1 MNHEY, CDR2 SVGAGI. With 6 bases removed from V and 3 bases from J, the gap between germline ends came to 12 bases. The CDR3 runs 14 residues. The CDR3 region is CASSRLLGYNEQFF. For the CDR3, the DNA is TGTGCCAGCAGCCGCCTTCTAGGCTACAATGAGCAGTTCTTC.

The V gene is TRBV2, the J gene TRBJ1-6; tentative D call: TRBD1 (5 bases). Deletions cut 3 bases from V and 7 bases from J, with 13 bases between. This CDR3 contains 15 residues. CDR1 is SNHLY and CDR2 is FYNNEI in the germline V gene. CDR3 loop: CASSDFRAGNSPLHF. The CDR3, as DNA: TGTGCCAGCAGTGACTTCAGGGCCGGAAATTCACCCCTCCACTTT.

The CDR3 coding sequence is TGTGCCAGCAGCCGACAGGGAAGTTTCGGTAGTTCACCCCTCCACTTT. Protein sequence: CASSRQGSFGSSPLHF. V usage is TRBV7-9 and J usage is TRBJ1-6; TRBD1 aligns across 7 bases. The CDR3 is made up of 16 amino acids. J was trimmed by 9 bases and V by 5 bases; bases with no gene match: 13. The V gene's germline CDR1 is SEHNR and CDR2 FQNEAQ (reference sequence).

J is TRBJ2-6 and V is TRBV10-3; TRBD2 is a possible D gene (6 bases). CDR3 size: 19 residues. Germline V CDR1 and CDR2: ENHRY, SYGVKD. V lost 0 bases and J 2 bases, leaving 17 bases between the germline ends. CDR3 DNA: TGTGCCATCAGTGAGTCAGTTGGGGTCGTAGCGGCTGGGGCCAACGTCCTGACTTTC. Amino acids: CAISESVGVVAAGANVLTF.

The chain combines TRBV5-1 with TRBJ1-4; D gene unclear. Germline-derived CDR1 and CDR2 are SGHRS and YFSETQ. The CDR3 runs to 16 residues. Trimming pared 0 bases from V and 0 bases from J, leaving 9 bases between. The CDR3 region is CASSLASGATNEKLFF. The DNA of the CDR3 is TGCGCCAGCAGCTTGGCCAGCGGTGCAACTAATGAAAAACTGTTTTTT.

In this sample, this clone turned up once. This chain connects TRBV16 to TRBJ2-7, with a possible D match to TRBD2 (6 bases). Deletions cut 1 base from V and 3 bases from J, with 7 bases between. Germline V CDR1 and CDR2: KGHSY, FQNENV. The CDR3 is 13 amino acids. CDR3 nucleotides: TGTGCCAGCAGCCAATTGGGGGGCTACGAGCAGTACTTC. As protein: CASSQLGGYEQYF.

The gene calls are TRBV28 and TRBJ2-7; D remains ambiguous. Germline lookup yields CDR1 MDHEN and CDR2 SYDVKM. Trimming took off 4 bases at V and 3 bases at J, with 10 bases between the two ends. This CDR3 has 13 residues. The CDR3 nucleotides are TGTGCCAGCAGTTACCTTGGAGACTACGAGCAGTACTTC. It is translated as CASSYLGDYEQYF.

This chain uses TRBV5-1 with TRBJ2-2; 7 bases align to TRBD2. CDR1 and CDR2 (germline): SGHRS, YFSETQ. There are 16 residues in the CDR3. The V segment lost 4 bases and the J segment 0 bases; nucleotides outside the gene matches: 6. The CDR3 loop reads CASSPLAGPNTGELFF. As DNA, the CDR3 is TGCGCCAGCAGCCCCTTAGCGGGCCCGAACACCGGGGAGCTGTTTTTT.

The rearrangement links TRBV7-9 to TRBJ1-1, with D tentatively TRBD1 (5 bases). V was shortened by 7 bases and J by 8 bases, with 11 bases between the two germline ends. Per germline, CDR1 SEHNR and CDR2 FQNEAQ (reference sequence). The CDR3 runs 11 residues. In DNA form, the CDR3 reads TGTGCCAGCACTCCCAGGGTCGAAGCTTTCTTT. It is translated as CASTPRVEAFF. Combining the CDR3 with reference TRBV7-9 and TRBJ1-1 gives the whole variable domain DTGVSQNPRHKITKRGQNVTFRCDPISEHNRLYWYRQTLGQGPEFLTYFQNEAQLEKSRLLSDRFSAERPKGSFSTLEIQRTEQGDSAMYLCASTPRVEAFFGQGTRLTVV.

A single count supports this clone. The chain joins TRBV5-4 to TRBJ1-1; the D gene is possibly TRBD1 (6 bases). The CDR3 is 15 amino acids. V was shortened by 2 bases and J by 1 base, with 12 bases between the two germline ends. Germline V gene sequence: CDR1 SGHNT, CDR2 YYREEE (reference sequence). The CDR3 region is CASSFRGGPNTEAFF. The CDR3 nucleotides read TGTGCCAGCAGCTTCCGTGGGGGCCCGAACACTGAAGCTTTCTTT.

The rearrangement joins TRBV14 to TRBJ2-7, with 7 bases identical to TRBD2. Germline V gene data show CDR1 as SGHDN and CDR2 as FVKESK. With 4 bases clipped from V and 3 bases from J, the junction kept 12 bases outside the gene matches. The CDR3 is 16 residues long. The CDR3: CASSPVGLAANYEQYF. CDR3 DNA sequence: TGTGCCAGCAGCCCCGTTGGGCTAGCGGCAAACTACGAGCAGTACTTC.

CDR3 DNA: TGCGCCAGCAGCTCCCAAGCGGGAAGGGGGACCGGGGAGCTGTTTTTT. Residues: CASSSQAGRGTGELFF. The rearrangement uses TRBV5-1 and TRBJ2-2; maybe TRBD2 (7 bases). V lost 3 bases to trimming and J lost 5 bases, with 17 bases between them. Germline V gene sequence: CDR1 SGHRS, CDR2 YFSETQ. This CDR3 contains 16 residues.

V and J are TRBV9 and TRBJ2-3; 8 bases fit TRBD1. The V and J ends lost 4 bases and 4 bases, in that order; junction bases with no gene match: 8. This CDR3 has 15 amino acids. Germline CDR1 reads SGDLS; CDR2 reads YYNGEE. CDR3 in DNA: TGTGCCAGCAGCCCCCGACAGGGGCCTCCAGATACGCAGTATTTT. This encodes CASSPRQGPPDTQYF.

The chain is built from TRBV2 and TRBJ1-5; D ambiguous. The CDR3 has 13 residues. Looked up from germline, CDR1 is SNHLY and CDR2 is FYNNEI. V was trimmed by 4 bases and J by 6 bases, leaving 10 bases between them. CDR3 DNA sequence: TGTGCCAGCAGTGTAAGGGAGCCTCAGCCCCAGCATTTT. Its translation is CASSVREPQPQHF.